Listed below are T cell receptor beta chains from one sample, sequenced in a study of preoperative IRX-2 immunotherapy in early breast cancer. Measured with immunoSEQ multiplex PCR; TCRdb has only the in-frame clones, and not every one. Of roughly 24,000 clones detected, around 95% appear once; the ten largest clones hold 16%. The material sequenced was tumor tissue, taken after IRX-2 immunotherapy. Receptor source: a human donor with breast cancer. The CDR3 runs from the conserved cysteine through the conserved F or W. Fields, in order: CDR3 protein, CDR3 DNA, clone size, D gene, J gene, V gene. D genes are given only for firm matches. Where a row states a size, it is once, few, many or the class of an expanded clone; other rows omit it.

cdr3_aa: CASSLAGGSGLSGANVLTF
cdr3_nt: TGCGCCAGCAGCTTGGCCGGCGGGAGTGGGCTCTCTGGGGCCAACGTCCTGACTTTC
clone_size: .
d_call: TRBD2
j_call: TRBJ2-6
v_call: TRBV5-1

cdr3_aa: CAWSLGQGNTEAFF
cdr3_nt: TGTGCCTGGAGTTTGGGACAGGGGAACACTGAAGCTTTCTTT
clone_size: .
d_call: TRBD1
j_call: TRBJ1-1
v_call: TRBV30

cdr3_aa: CASSTTGAHQQYF
cdr3_nt: TGTGCCAGCAGTACAACCGGGGCCCATCAGCAGTACTTC
clone_size: .
d_call: .
j_call: TRBJ2-7
v_call: TRBV27

cdr3_aa: CASSGSGGNTGELFF
cdr3_nt: TGTGCCAGCAGCGGTAGCGGGGGCAACACCGGGGAGCTGTTTTTT
clone_size: .
d_call: TRBD2
j_call: TRBJ2-2
v_call: TRBV9

cdr3_aa: CASKRGSEQFF
cdr3_nt: TGTGCCAGCAAAAGAGGGAGTGAGCAGTTCTTC
clone_size: .
d_call: .
j_call: TRBJ2-1
v_call: TRBV6-6

cdr3_aa: CASSFNSNQPQHF
cdr3_nt: TGTGCCAGCAGCTTTAATAGCAATCAGCCCCAGCATTTT
clone_size: .
d_call: .
j_call: TRBJ1-5
v_call: TRBV5-5

cdr3_aa: CASSILGFGGPLSPEGELFF
cdr3_nt: TGTGCCAGTAGTATATTGGGCTTTGGGGGACCCCTCTCCCCTGAAGGGGAGCTGTTTTTT
clone_size: few
d_call: .
j_call: TRBJ2-2
v_call: TRBV19

cdr3_aa: CASSPDGNTIYF
cdr3_nt: TGTGCCAGCAGCCCAGACGGAAACACCATATATTTT
clone_size: .
d_call: .
j_call: TRBJ1-3
v_call: TRBV11-3

cdr3_aa: CASSPRSGQGQDTQYF
cdr3_nt: TGCGCCAGCAGCCCGCGGAGCGGCCAAGGGCAAGATACGCAGTATTTT
clone_size: .
d_call: .
j_call: TRBJ2-3
v_call: TRBV4-3

cdr3_aa: CASTTTGTGGEKLFF
cdr3_nt: TGTGCCAGCACCACCACCGGGACAGGGGGTGAAAAACTGTTTTTT
clone_size: .
d_call: TRBD1
j_call: TRBJ1-4
v_call: TRBV5-6

cdr3_aa: CASSFQVRRIYEQYF
cdr3_nt: TGTGCCAGCAGTTTCCAGGTCAGGAGAATCTACGAGCAGTACTTC
clone_size: .
d_call: .
j_call: TRBJ2-7
v_call: TRBV27

cdr3_aa: CASSYSRPYSGNTIYF
cdr3_nt: TGTGCCAGCAGTTACTCGAGACCCTACTCTGGAAACACCATATATTTT
clone_size: .
d_call: .
j_call: TRBJ1-3
v_call: TRBV6-5

cdr3_aa: CASSVTSGGAGDTQYF
cdr3_nt: TGTGCCAGCAGCGTAACAAGCGGGGGGGCTGGAGATACGCAGTATTTT
clone_size: once
d_call: TRBD2
j_call: TRBJ2-3
v_call: TRBV9

cdr3_aa: CASSLSARGWNGYTF
cdr3_nt: TGTGCCAGCAGTTTATCGGCCAGGGGATGGAATGGCTACACCTTC
clone_size: .
d_call: .
j_call: TRBJ1-2
v_call: TRBV27

cdr3_aa: CASSFSNTGTIQYF
cdr3_nt: TGTGCCAGCAGCTTCTCCAATACAGGGACCATTCAGTACTTC
clone_size: .
d_call: .
j_call: TRBJ2-4
v_call: TRBV7-9

cdr3_aa: CASSFGDRGSYEQYF
cdr3_nt: TGTGCCAGCAGCTTTGGGGACAGGGGGTCCTACGAGCAGTACTTC
clone_size: once
d_call: TRBD1
j_call: TRBJ2-7
v_call: TRBV7-9

cdr3_aa: CSVLGGFNTF
cdr3_nt: TGCAGTGTTTTGGGGGGCTTCAACACCTTC
clone_size: .
d_call: .
j_call: TRBJ1-2
v_call: TRBV20-1

cdr3_aa: CASSLAPYEQYF
cdr3_nt: TGTGCCAGCAGCCTCGCACCCTACGAGCAGTACTTC
clone_size: .
d_call: .
j_call: TRBJ2-7
v_call: TRBV7-2

cdr3_aa: CASSLDQGNQPQHF
cdr3_nt: TGCGCCAGCAGCTTGGACCAGGGCAATCAGCCCCAGCATTTT
clone_size: .
d_call: .
j_call: TRBJ1-5
v_call: TRBV5-1

cdr3_aa: CASRVEGGETGELFF
cdr3_nt: TGTGCCAGTAGAGTAGAGGGGGGTGAGACCGGGGAGCTGTTTTTT
clone_size: .
d_call: .
j_call: TRBJ2-2
v_call: TRBV19

cdr3_aa: CASSRTSGNEQFF
cdr3_nt: TGTGCCAGCAGCAGGACTAGCGGCAATGAGCAGTTCTTC
clone_size: once
d_call: TRBD2
j_call: TRBJ2-1
v_call: TRBV7-9

cdr3_aa: CASRGGQRGGNQPQHF
cdr3_nt: TGTGCCAGCAGGGGGGGACAAAGGGGTGGCAATCAGCCCCAGCATTTT
clone_size: .
d_call: .
j_call: TRBJ1-5
v_call: TRBV6-6

cdr3_aa: CASSQGTVGYTF
cdr3_nt: TGTGCCAGCAGCCAAGGGACAGTCGGCTACACCTTC
clone_size: .
d_call: .
j_call: TRBJ1-2
v_call: TRBV4-2

cdr3_aa: CASSMALSGNTIYF
cdr3_nt: TGTGCCAGTAGTATGGCACTCTCTGGAAACACCATATATTTT
clone_size: .
d_call: .
j_call: TRBJ1-3
v_call: TRBV19

cdr3_aa: CASSFVQAAFF
cdr3_nt: TGTGCCAGCAGTTTCGTGCAGGCAGCTTTCTTT
clone_size: once
d_call: .
j_call: TRBJ1-1
v_call: TRBV28

cdr3_aa: CASSLGLRLGRVSTDTQYF
cdr3_nt: TGTGCCAGCAGCTTAGGCCTCCGGTTGGGACGTGTCAGCACAGATACGCAGTATTTT
clone_size: .
d_call: .
j_call: TRBJ2-3
v_call: TRBV7-3

cdr3_aa: CASMRGYDRFNQPQHF
cdr3_nt: TGTGCCAGCATGAGGGGCTATGACAGGTTTAATCAGCCCCAGCATTTT
clone_size: .
d_call: .
j_call: TRBJ1-5
v_call: TRBV2

cdr3_aa: CASSLGGGRLPLAKNIQYF
cdr3_nt: TGTGCCAGCAGCTTAGGCGGGGGGCGACTCCCTTTAGCCAAAAACATTCAGTACTTC
clone_size: .
d_call: TRBD2
j_call: TRBJ2-4
v_call: TRBV7-6

cdr3_aa: CASSLGGTNEKLFF
cdr3_nt: TGTGCCAGCAGTTTAGGGGGAACTAATGAAAAACTGTTTTTT
clone_size: .
d_call: .
j_call: TRBJ1-4
v_call: TRBV28

cdr3_aa: CASSAGGTNEQYF
cdr3_nt: TGCGCCAGCAGCGCAGGGGGCACGAACGAGCAGTACTTC
clone_size: .
d_call: TRBD1
j_call: TRBJ2-7
v_call: TRBV5-1

cdr3_aa: CASSLGQGNQPQHF
cdr3_nt: TGTGCCAGCAGTCTGGGACAGGGCAATCAGCCCCAGCATTTT
clone_size: .
d_call: TRBD1
j_call: TRBJ1-5
v_call: TRBV6-1

cdr3_aa: CASSLNTNGYTF
cdr3_nt: TGTGCCAGCAGCTTGAATACAAATGGCTACACCTTC
clone_size: .
d_call: .
j_call: TRBJ1-2
v_call: TRBV5-5

cdr3_aa: CASSYLGLAEQYF
cdr3_nt: TGTGCCAGCAGTTACCTGGGACTAGCTGAGCAGTACTTC
clone_size: .
d_call: TRBD2
j_call: TRBJ2-7
v_call: TRBV6-5

cdr3_aa: CASRPGLAGGSSYNEQFF
cdr3_nt: TGTGCCAGTAGACCGGGACTAGCGGGGGGATCCTCCTACAATGAGCAGTTCTTC
clone_size: .
d_call: TRBD2
j_call: TRBJ2-1
v_call: TRBV19

cdr3_aa: CASSFFRGRTQYF
cdr3_nt: TGTGCCAGCAGCTTCTTCCGGGGGAGGACCCAGTACTTC
clone_size: .
d_call: .
j_call: TRBJ2-5
v_call: TRBV7-9

cdr3_aa: CASSFTGFTEAFF
cdr3_nt: TGTGCCAGCAGCTTTACCGGGTTCACTGAAGCTTTCTTT
clone_size: .
d_call: .
j_call: TRBJ1-1
v_call: TRBV5-5

cdr3_aa: CASSPPGQGKETQYF
cdr3_nt: TGTGCCAGCAGCCCACCGGGACAGGGGAAAGAGACCCAGTACTTC
clone_size: .
d_call: TRBD1
j_call: TRBJ2-5
v_call: TRBV5-5

cdr3_aa: CASRVRGPLNYGYTF
cdr3_nt: TGTGCCAGCAGGGTCAGGGGGCCCTTGAACTATGGCTACACCTTC
clone_size: .
d_call: TRBD1
j_call: TRBJ1-2
v_call: TRBV28

cdr3_aa: CASSIRRNTGELFF
cdr3_nt: TGTGCCAGCAGCATCCGAAGGAATACCGGGGAGCTGTTTTTT
clone_size: .
d_call: .
j_call: TRBJ2-2
v_call: TRBV9

cdr3_aa: CSAREQAEAFF
cdr3_nt: TGCAGTGCTAGAGAGCAGGCTGAAGCTTTCTTT
clone_size: .
d_call: .
j_call: TRBJ1-1
v_call: TRBV20-1

cdr3_aa: CASSSPGGGSYNEQFF
cdr3_nt: TGTGCCAGCAGCTCCCCCGGGGGCGGCTCCTACAATGAGCAGTTCTTC
clone_size: .
d_call: .
j_call: TRBJ2-1
v_call: TRBV7-2

cdr3_aa: CASSDYSGPHEQYF
cdr3_nt: TGTGCCAGCAGTGACTACTCCGGGCCGCACGAGCAGTACTTC
clone_size: once
d_call: .
j_call: TRBJ2-7
v_call: TRBV6-5

cdr3_aa: CASRNDRSGTEAFF
cdr3_nt: TGTGCCAGCAGAAATGACAGGAGTGGCACTGAAGCTTTCTTT
clone_size: .
d_call: .
j_call: TRBJ1-1
v_call: TRBV6-5

cdr3_aa: CASSRDRDNQPQHF
cdr3_nt: TGTGCCAGCAGCCGGGACAGGGACAATCAGCCCCAGCATTTT
clone_size: .
d_call: TRBD1
j_call: TRBJ1-5
v_call: TRBV6-5

cdr3_aa: CASSVFGRGGRNTGELFF
cdr3_nt: TGTGCCAGCAGCGTTTTTGGCAGGGGAGGAAGGAACACCGGGGAGCTGTTTTTT
clone_size: .
d_call: .
j_call: TRBJ2-2
v_call: TRBV9

cdr3_aa: CAWSRDRNTEAFF
cdr3_nt: TGTGCCTGGAGCCGGGACAGGAACACTGAAGCTTTCTTT
clone_size: .
d_call: TRBD1
j_call: TRBJ1-1
v_call: TRBV30

cdr3_aa: CASSLEVNTGELFF
cdr3_nt: TGTGCCAGCAGCTTAGAAGTGAACACCGGGGAGCTGTTTTTT
clone_size: .
d_call: .
j_call: TRBJ2-2
v_call: TRBV7-2

cdr3_aa: CASSSTGTSGRWGEFF
cdr3_nt: TGTGCCAGCAGCTCGACCGGGACTAGCGGGAGATGGGGTGAGTTCTTC
clone_size: .
d_call: TRBD2
j_call: TRBJ2-1
v_call: TRBV7-9